This TCR beta chain emerged from a study of regulatory T cells in long-lasting Graves disease. For the study at large: More than 5 years of antithyroid drugs with positive TSH receptor antibodies defined persistent Graves' disease.

Time point defined: persistent/refractory GD, antithyroid drugs over 5 years with positive TRAb. The TCR library was made from RNA extracted from PBMCs. Both iRepertoire HTBI primers and Arm-PCR of CDR3 regions were used to build the TCR beta libraries. TCRdb called the multiplex PCR reads again in MiXCR, with one record for every CDR3 protein. The sample carries a few hundred thousand distinct CDR3 sequences, around a quarter recorded once. V was clipped by 3 bases and J by 5 bases, with 16 bases between them. Germline V gene lookup returns CDR1 LNHDA and CDR2 SQIVND (reference sequence). The CDR3 sequence is 16 residues long.

Sequences were derived from peripheral blood mononuclear cells (PBMCs), sampled when the disease was refractory, from a patient treated with antithyroid drugs. This chain links TRBV19 with TRBJ2-2; D perhaps matches TRBD2 (5 bases). This TCR came from a female donor with Graves disease. This CDR3 reads CASSIWQAGGTGELFF. The DNA for the CDR3 is TGTGCCAGTAGTATCTGGCAGGCGGGTGGAACCGGGGAGCTGTTTTTT.